This TCR beta chain was identified in a study of CD8 T cells in ankylosing spondylitis. Germline V lookup: CDR1 LGHNT, CDR2 FRNRAP. With 0 bases removed from V and 4 bases from J, the gap between germline ends came to 25 bases. CDR3 length: 20 amino acids. TCRdb independently ran MiXCR on the 5' RACE reads; one entry per CDR3 protein. The table includes more than 300,000 distinct CDR3 sequences, approximately 10% detected once. Many counts were recorded for this clonotype. This chain connects TRBV12-5 to TRBJ2-1, with D possibly being TRBD1 or TRBD2 (5 bases each). Sequenced material: blood, either unsorted or a sorted T cell fraction (not recorded which). This receptor was taken from a female donor with ankylosing spondylitis or in good health (not recorded which). CDR3 nucleotides: TGTGCTAGTGGTTTGGTATCTGGGGCGGGCGTTACAGGCTTATACAATGAGCAGTTCTTC. Translated, it gives CASGLVSGAGVTGLYNEQFF.